This entry lists 29 T cell receptor beta chains sequenced from one sample in a study of cytomegalovirus exposure and HLA in healthy donors. Use of 60 Vbeta and 13 Jbeta primers characterized the PCR. TCRdb's copy holds only in-frame clones and misses some; the assay was immunoSEQ multiplex PCR. The sample has roughly 100,000 clones, roughly three quarters seen once. Material for sequencing was PBMCs. These receptors were collected from a man aged 35-49 years in good health and CMV-seronegative.

J is TRBJ1-6 and V is TRBV19; D remains ambiguous. The length of the CDR3 is 13 residues. CDR1 is LNHDA and CDR2 is SQIVND in the germline V gene (reference sequence). V lost 2 bases, J lost 9 bases, and 8 bases lay in between. CDR3 in DNA: TGTGCCAGTAGTATAAACGGTCCTTCACCCCTCCACTTT. It translates to CASSINGPSPLHF.

The CDR3 DNA reads as TGTGCCAGCAGCTTAGAAGAGGTCTCCTACGAGCAGTACTTC. Translating gives CASSLEEVSYEQYF. The chain employs TRBV7-6 and TRBJ2-7; D is unclear. The CDR3 totals 14 residues. Trimming shortened V by 1 base and J by 0 bases, and 7 bases separated the two germline ends. CDR1 and CDR2 (germline): SGHVS, FNYEAQ.

As DNA, the CDR3 is TGTGCCAGCAGTACCCGGGGGGCTAGCGGGACTATAGCCTACGAGCAGTACTTC. It encodes CASSTRGASGTIAYEQYF. The chain uses TRBV2 and TRBJ2-7; the match to TRBD2 covers 9 bases. The junction had 16 bases not matched to a gene; V was cut back by 5 bases and J by 2 bases. The CDR3 runs to 18 residues. Per germline, CDR1 SNHLY and CDR2 FYNNEI.

On this clone itself: One end of the junction is discordant with germline, which a read error may explain. The rearrangement uses TRBV7-9 and TRBJ1-1; a possible D gene is TRBD1 (5 bases). CDR1 SEHNR and CDR2 FQNEAQ come from the germline V gene (reference sequence). CDR3 length: 15 amino acids. CDR3 in DNA: TGTTCCAGCAGCCACCGGGACTTTGGGGGGACTGAAGCTTTCTTT. Translation: CSSSHRDFGGTEAFF.

V gene TRBV5-4 combines with J gene TRBJ1-2, with D perhaps matching TRBD1 (6 bases). This CDR3 region has 14 residues. Germline CDR1 SGHNT, CDR2 YYREEE (reference sequence). With 0 bases removed from V and 6 bases from J, the gap between germline ends came to 12 bases. Here the CDR3 reads CASSLGAGDNGYTF. Here the CDR3 DNA reads TGTGCCAGCAGCTTGGGTGCAGGGGATAATGGCTACACCTTC.

The chain couples TRBV28 to TRBJ1-2; no firm D call. Germline lookup yields CDR1 MDHEN and CDR2 SYDVKM. Trimming took 4 bases from V and 4 from J, leaving 13 bases between them. The length of the CDR3 is 14 residues. CDR3 sequence (DNA): TGTGCCAGCAGTTCCCCCCATGTAGTCTATGGCTACACCTTC. Translated, it gives CASSSPHVVYGYTF.

The J gene is TRBJ2-3, the V gene TRBV5-1; the match to TRBD2 covers 9 bases. CDR1 is SGHRS, CDR2 YFSETQ, per germline. CDR3 size: 17 residues. V lost 5 bases to trimming and J lost 5 bases; unmatched junction nucleotides: 15. The CDR3 protein is CASRSAASGANRDTQYF. Written as DNA, the CDR3 is TGCGCCAGCAGATCGGCGGCTAGCGGGGCGAACAGAGATACGCAGTATTTT.

The chain joins TRBV6-5 to TRBJ2-7; 7 bases are shared with TRBD1. The ends lost 7 bases at V and 2 bases at J; junction bases unmatched: 8. CDR1 MNHEY and CDR2 SVGAGI come from the germline V gene. The CDR3 length is 14 residues. The CDR3 protein is CASKGQAETYEQYF. The DNA of the CDR3 is TGTGCCAGCAAAGGACAGGCGGAGACCTACGAGCAGTACTTC.

The chain is built from TRBV16 and TRBJ1-1; a weak D match, TRBD1 (5 bases). Trimming left V 4 bases short and J 0 bases short, with 12 bases between. CDR3 length: 15 residues. CDR1 is KGHSY, CDR2 FQNENV, per germline. CDR3 region: CASSPIRVLNTEAFF. As DNA, the CDR3 is TGTGCCAGCAGCCCAATCAGGGTACTGAACACTGAAGCTTTCTTT.

The V call is TRBV4-2, the J call TRBJ1-5, with D uncertain. The CDR3 is 14 residues long. V lost 1 base and J lost 2, with 6 bases in between. The germline gives CDR1 LGHNA, CDR2 YNFKEQ. The CDR3 loop reads CASSQVQGNQPQHF. CDR3 in DNA: TGTGCCAGCAGCCAAGTCCAGGGCAATCAGCCCCAGCATTTT.

This sequence joins TRBV5-4 and TRBJ1-4, with TRBD1 matching 8 bases. Unmatched junction bases numbered 6, after V lost 4 bases and J lost 7 bases. The V gene's germline CDR1 is SGHNT and CDR2 YYREEE (reference sequence). The CDR3 runs 14 residues. The DNA for the CDR3 is TGTGCCAGCAGCCGGACAGGGAGAGTTGAAAAACTGTTTTTT. Residues: CASSRTGRVEKLFF.

This clone was seen more than once but under ten times. The V gene is TRBV25-1, the J gene TRBJ2-1; 10 nucleotides line up with TRBD2. This CDR3 is built from 16 residues. V lost 8 bases, J lost 2 bases, and 9 bases stayed unmatched. Germline CDR1 and CDR2: MGHDK and SYGVNS. The CDR3 here is CASGPASGRAYNEQFF. DNA of the CDR3: TGTGCCAGCGGACCCGCCAGCGGGAGGGCCTACAATGAGCAGTTCTTC.

This clone was seen once. The CDR3 coding sequence is TGCGCCAGCAGCTTGCTTGGCGGGGGGGTCACAGATACGCAGTATTTT. Translating it yields CASSLLGGGVTDTQYF. The chain uses TRBV5-1 and TRBJ2-3; the match to TRBD2 covers 9 bases. The germline V gene has CDR1 SGHRS and CDR2 YFSETQ. This CDR3 contains 16 residues. With 1 base clipped from V and 2 bases from J, the junction kept 5 bases outside the gene matches.

This clone was picked up one time. The chain links TRBV6-5 to TRBJ1-1, with D possibly being TRBD1 (6 bases). Germline CDR1 MNHEY, CDR2 SVGAGI. V was cut by 6 bases and J by 4 bases, with 6 bases left in between. The CDR3 has 11 residues. The CDR3 reads CASRQGTEAFF. The DNA of the CDR3 is TGTGCCAGCAGACAGGGCACTGAAGCTTTCTTT.

The chain recombines TRBV7-9 with TRBJ1-2, with a weak D call TRBD1 (5 bases). The V gene lost 0 bases and the J gene lost 4 bases, with 12 bases spanning the gap. CDR1 and CDR2 (germline): SEHNR, FQNEAQ (reference sequence). The CDR3 totals 15 residues. This chain's CDR3 is CASSLAGAEVYGYTF. As DNA, the CDR3 is TGTGCCAGCAGCTTAGCTGGGGCGGAAGTCTATGGCTACACCTTC.

This chain joins TRBV4-1 and TRBJ1-4; D unclear. CDR3 size: 13 residues. Trimming removed 7 bases at V and 5 bases at J, with 11 bases between. Germline V gene sequence: CDR1 MGHRA, CDR2 YSYEKL. The CDR3 coding sequence is TGCGCCAGCAACCGACTGTTGAATGAAAAACTGTTTTTT. This codes for CASNRLLNEKLFF.

V gene TRBV6-5 combines with J gene TRBJ1-1; tentative D call: TRBD1 (6 bases). Deletions cut 6 bases from V and 0 bases from J, with 11 bases between. CDR3 length equals 14 residues. The germline V gene encodes CDR1 MNHEY and CDR2 SVGAGI. CDR3 bases: TGTGCCAGCAGAACGGGGGGCTTGAACACTGAAGCTTTCTTT. Its translation: CASRTGGLNTEAFF.

The chain joins TRBV9 to TRBJ2-3, with 10 bases fitting TRBD2. J gave up 4 bases and V 4 bases, and 3 bases lay outside the gene matches. Per germline, CDR1 SGDLS and CDR2 YYNGEE. The CDR3 length is 14 residues. This CDR3 is CASSPGTSADTQYF. In nucleotides, the CDR3 is TGTGCCAGCAGCCCCGGGACTAGCGCAGATACGCAGTATTTT.

The genes are TRBV28 and TRBJ1-1, with a weak D call TRBD1 (5 bases). In germline, CDR1 is MDHEN, CDR2 SYDVKM. The V end was cut by 5 bases, the J end by 4 bases, with 11 bases between. The CDR3 has 13 residues. CDR3 nucleotides: TGTGCCAGCAGTGACGGCGGGGGCACTGAAGCTTTCTTT. It is translated as CASSDGGGTEAFF.

The CDR3 loop is CASTRQAGVYEQYF. The CDR3 DNA reads TGCGCCAGCACCCGACAAGCGGGAGTCTACGAGCAGTACTTC. The chain combines TRBV5-1 with TRBJ2-7, with TRBD2 matching over 8 bases. Germline lookup yields CDR1 SGHRS and CDR2 YFSETQ. There are 14 residues in the CDR3. J was trimmed by 3 bases and V by 6 bases; bases with no gene match: 8.

This clone was picked up a small number of times. A read error may produce the germline difference seen at one junction end. DNA of the CDR3: TGTGCCAGCAGCTTAGAGGGGACAGGGGGCTCCCACGAGCAGTACTTC. Its protein is CASSLEGTGGSHEQYF. V gene TRBV11-2 combines with J gene TRBJ2-7; 12 nucleotides align to TRBD1. This CDR3 region has 16 residues. CDR1 and CDR2 from the germline V gene are SGHAT and FQNNGV. Supplemented by reference TRBV11-2 and TRBJ2-7, the full variable domain reads EAGVAQSPRYKIIEKRQSVAFWCNPISGHATLYWYQQILGQGPKLLIQFQNNGVVDDSQLPKDRFSAERLKGVDSTLKIQPAKLEDSAVYLCASSLEGTGGSHEQYFGPGTRLTVT.

The chain recombines TRBV14 with TRBJ2-7, with 8 bases fitting TRBD1. The V gene's germline CDR1 is SGHDN and CDR2 FVKESK. The CDR3 extends over 14 amino acids. V gave up 3 bases and J gave up 3 bases; unmatched junction bases: 4. The chain's CDR3 is CASSQATGGYEQYF. CDR3 DNA sequence: TGTGCCAGCAGCCAGGCCACAGGGGGCTACGAGCAGTACTTC.

This clone appeared a few times. The junction does not match germline at one end; this may be a read error. The rearrangement joins TRBV7-7 to TRBJ2-3; 9 nucleotides align to TRBD1. The CDR3 contains 19 residues. Germline values: CDR1 SSHAT, CDR2 FNYEAQ (reference sequence). The CDR3 here is CASSLEPGTGRGRTDTQYF. In nucleotides, the CDR3 is TGTGCTAGCAGCTTAGAACCTGGGACAGGGAGAGGGAGGACAGATACGCAGTATTTT.

The CDR3 region is CASSMARPPGTGWKPGNEQFF. Here the CDR3 DNA reads TGTGCCAGTAGTATGGCAAGACCGCCCGGGACAGGTTGGAAACCAGGGAATGAGCAGTTCTTC. The V gene is TRBV19, the J gene TRBJ2-1; 8 positions match TRBD1. The V gene end was trimmed by 3 bases and the J gene end by 7 bases; junction bases not matched to a gene: 26. The CDR3 is made up of 21 amino acids. Per germline, CDR1 LNHDA and CDR2 SQIVND (reference sequence).

CDR3 residues: CASTWLGGAHEQYF. In DNA, the CDR3 is TGTGCCAGCACCTGGCTTGGGGGGGCCCACGAGCAGTACTTC. The chain carries TRBV13 and TRBJ2-7, with D possibly being TRBD2 (7 bases). CDR3 size: 14 residues. Trimming shortened V by 7 bases and J by 5 bases, and 18 bases separated the two germline ends. Germline lookup yields CDR1 PRHDT and CDR2 FYEKMQ (reference sequence).

V is TRBV7-7 and J is TRBJ2-1; unclear D gene. The germline V gene has CDR1 SSHAT and CDR2 FNYEAQ (reference sequence). CDR3 length: 14 residues. The V end lost 5 bases, the J end lost 1 base, and 9 bases lay between the germline ends. CDR3 nucleotides: TGTGCCAGCAGCCCCGTCGTATCCTACAATGAGCAGTTCTTC. This gives the protein CASSPVVSYNEQFF.

The chain recombines TRBV4-2 with TRBJ1-3, with D tentatively TRBD1 (6 bases). The CDR3 spans 16 residues. Germline V gene lookup returns CDR1 LGHNA and CDR2 YNFKEQ. With 1 base removed from V and 3 bases from J, the gap between germline ends came to 13 bases. CDR3 sequence reads: CASSQVRGAYGNTIYF. CDR3 bases: TGTGCCAGCAGCCAAGTACGGGGGGCTTATGGAAACACCATATATTTT.

The rearrangement joins TRBV7-3 to TRBJ2-1, with 9 bases aligning to TRBD2. In germline, CDR1 is SGHTA, CDR2 FQGTGA. The junction had 1 base not matched to a gene; V was cut back by 0 bases and J by 4 bases. This CDR3 region has 15 residues. The CDR3 here is CASSLTSGGYNEQFF. CDR3 sequence (DNA): TGTGCCAGCAGCTTAACTAGCGGGGGTTACAATGAGCAGTTCTTC.

The chain uses TRBV15 and TRBJ2-5, with TRBD2 identical over 7 bases. The CDR3 loop spans 15 amino acids. CDR1 and CDR2 from the germline V gene are LNHNV and YYDKDF (reference sequence). V trimming: 6 bases; J trimming: 5 bases; junction bases outside the gene matches: 12. The CDR3 DNA is TGTGCCACCAGAACGGGACTAACTTCAGAGGAGACCCAGTACTTC. Translating it yields CATRTGLTSEETQYF.